This T cell receptor (beta chain) stems from a study of identical twins. Study-level findings and limits: It was cross-sectional statistical analysis, not following the same donors, that the conclusions relied on. In zero-insertion analyses, partial confounding could arise from invariant MAIT and iNKT cells.

TCRdb called the 5' RACE reads again in MiXCR, with one record for every CDR3 protein. The sample yields approximately 230,000 distinct CDR3 sequences, about an eighth seen once. Germline CDR1 reads DFQATT; CDR2 reads SNEGSKA (reference sequence). V lost 3 bases, J lost 5 bases, and 14 bases stayed unmatched. This CDR3 is 16 amino acids long. Turning to this clonotype: Its cognate antigen is unknown.

Sequenced input: memory (CD45RO+) T cells sorted from blood. The TCR comes from a woman under 30 in good health. The chain uses TRBV20-1 and TRBJ2-7; 9 bases align to TRBD1. The CDR3 bases are TGCAGTGCTAGTCCCCCACACGGGACAGGGTCCCACGAGCAGTACTTC. Residues: CSASPPHGTGSHEQYF.